These 22 T cell receptor beta chains were all obtained from the same sample, sequenced in a study of blood T cell repertoires in COVID-19. The method was immunoSEQ multiplex PCR; TCRdb's version includes in-frame clones alone and lacks a portion of them. Here the sample spans 200,000 to 250,000 clones, 70% to 90% being singletons. The sequencing input was peripheral blood. These receptors came from a woman in her forties with acute or convalescent COVID-19.

The chain combines TRBV3-1 (or the pseudogene TRBV3-2) with TRBJ2-7; the D gene is possibly TRBD1 (5 bases). CDR1 LGHDT and CDR2 YNNKEL come from the germline V gene (reference sequence). The V gene lost 0 bases and the J gene lost 4 bases, with 7 bases spanning the gap. There are 13 residues in the CDR3. CDR3 sequence reads: CASSQERGYEQYV. DNA of the CDR3: TGTGCCAGCAGCCAAGAAAGGGGATACGAGCAGTACGTC.

The V and J genes are TRBV10-2 and TRBJ2-3; weak D call: TRBD1 (6 bases). The CDR3 contains 15 residues. Per the germline V gene, CDR1 is WSHSY and CDR2 is SAAADI. The V end lost 5 bases, the J end lost 2 bases, and 14 bases lay between the germline ends. The CDR3 sequence: CASSSTGFSTDTQYF. The DNA of the CDR3 is TGCGCCAGCAGTTCCACAGGGTTTTCCACAGATACGCAGTATTTT.

This chain uses TRBV19 with TRBJ1-2; 7 nucleotides match TRBD1. The germline CDR1 and CDR2 sequences are LNHDA and SQIVND (reference sequence). Trimming at V came to 7 bases and at J to 3 bases, leaving 8 bases not matched to a gene. The CDR3 spans 14 residues. The CDR3 DNA reads TGTGCCAGTAAACCTCAACAGGGGTACTATGGCTACACCTTC. Encoded protein: CASKPQQGYYGYTF.

V and J are TRBV5-6 and TRBJ2-7, with D maybe TRBD1 (6 bases). The CDR3 loop spans 13 amino acids. Germline V gene data show CDR1 as SGHDT and CDR2 as YYEEEE. V shed 3 bases and J shed 2 bases, with 9 bases lying between them. The CDR3 DNA reads TGTGCCAGCAGCTCGCCAGGGGCCTACGAGCAGTACGTC. Its translation: CASSSPGAYEQYV.

The chain combines TRBV19 with TRBJ2-6; possibly TRBD1 for D (6 bases). This CDR3 has 16 amino acids. Per the germline V gene, CDR1 is LNHDA and CDR2 is SQIVND (reference sequence). Trimming cost V 4 bases and J 4 bases, with 14 bases left between them. The CDR3 nucleotides are TGTGCCAGTAGTAACACAGGGTTAACGGGGGCCAACGTCCTGACTTTC. It translates to CASSNTGLTGANVLTF.

This chain connects TRBV7-9 to TRBJ2-6; maybe TRBD1 (6 bases). Per the germline V gene, CDR1 is SEHNR and CDR2 is FQNEAQ (reference sequence). CDR3 size: 15 residues. Deletions cut 3 bases from V and 3 bases from J, with 9 bases between. CDR3 sequence: CASSFQGHGANVLTF. Written as DNA, the CDR3 is TGTGCCAGCAGCTTCCAGGGGCATGGGGCCAACGTCCTGACTTTC.

The chain has TRBV6-5 and TRBJ2-2; 11 positions agree with TRBD1. The CDR3 runs 14 residues. The junction had 2 bases not matched to a gene; V was cut back by 5 bases and J by 6 bases. Germline CDR1 MNHEY, CDR2 SVGAGI. Here the CDR3 reads CASSRDRGAGELFF. CDR3 coding DNA: TGTGCCAGCAGTAGGGACAGGGGGGCCGGGGAGCTGTTTTTT.

This sequence joins TRBV14 and TRBJ2-6, with TRBD1 identical over 9 bases. The length of the CDR3 is 18 residues. Germline V lookup: CDR1 SGHDN, CDR2 FVKESK. With 4 bases clipped from V and 0 bases from J, the junction kept 7 bases outside the gene matches. CDR3 residues: CASSPRGTGFSGANVLTF. The CDR3 bases are TGTGCCAGCAGCCCCCGGGGGACAGGGTTCTCTGGGGCCAACGTCCTGACTTTC. Complete variable domain (other parts from reference TRBV14 and TRBJ2-6): EAGVTQFPSHSVIEKGQTVTLRCDPISGHDNLYWYRRVMGKEIKFLLHFVKESKQDESGMPNNRFLAERTGGTYSTLKVQPAELEDSGVYFCASSPRGTGFSGANVLTFGAGSRLTVL.

V usage is TRBV2 and J usage is TRBJ1-5; D is perhaps TRBD1 (5 bases). CDR3 length: 14 residues. Germline CDR1 is SNHLY and CDR2 is FYNNEI. V was trimmed by 4 bases and J by 3 bases, leaving 10 bases between them. The CDR3, as DNA: TGTGCCAGCAGTGTTGGGGGGAACAATCAGCCCCAGCATTTT. Amino acids: CASSVGGNNQPQHF.

V gene TRBV25-1 combines with J gene TRBJ1-5, with 7 nucleotides matching TRBD1. Losses at the gene ends were 4 bases for V and 0 bases for J; bases not matched to a gene: 3. CDR3 size: 15 residues. Per germline, CDR1 MGHDK and CDR2 SYGVNS. The CDR3 DNA follows: TGTGCCAGCAGTGTGGGGGACAGTAGCAATCAGCCCCAGCATTTT. Protein sequence: CASSVGDSSNQPQHF.

The gene calls are TRBV3-1 (or the pseudogene TRBV3-2) and TRBJ2-3; 8 bases fit TRBD2. This CDR3 is built from 18 residues. Germline CDR1 is LGHDT and CDR2 is YNNKEL (reference sequence). The V gene end was trimmed by 0 bases and the J gene end by 2 bases; junction bases not matched to a gene: 10. The CDR3 protein is CASSQDGWRGVTTDTQYF. In DNA form, the CDR3 reads TGTGCCAGCAGCCAAGATGGTTGGCGGGGGGTTACCACAGATACGCAGTATTTT.

CDR3 sequence (DNA): TGTGCCAGCAGCGTAGAACCAGGGAACACTGAAGCTTTCTTT. It translates to CASSVEPGNTEAFF. The rearrangement uses TRBV9 and TRBJ1-1, with unresolved D. The V end lost 0 bases, the J end lost 1 base, and 7 bases lay between the germline ends. This CDR3 contains 14 residues. Germline assignment: CDR1 SGDLS and CDR2 YYNGEE. Based on the CDR3 plus reference TRBV9 and TRBJ1-1, the full variable domain is DSGVTQTPKHLITATGQRVTLRCSPRSGDLSVYWYQQSLDQGLQFLIQYYNGEERAKGNILERFSAQQFPDLHSELNLSSLELGDSALYFCASSVEPGNTEAFFGQGTRLTVV.

The V call is TRBV12-3 or TRBV12-4, the J call TRBJ2-5, with 8 bases aligning to TRBD1. The CDR3 sequence is 13 residues long. The V and J ends lost 5 bases and 4 bases, in that order; junction bases with no gene match: 3. Written as DNA, the CDR3 is TGTGCCAGCAGTCTTGACAGGGGAGAGACCCAGTACTTC. Amino acid sequence: CASSLDRGETQYF.

The chain has TRBV5-8 and TRBJ1-3; D unclear. Trimming left V 2 bases short and J 4 bases short, with 7 bases between. Looked up from germline, CDR1 is SGHTS and CDR2 is YDEGEE. The CDR3 spans 13 residues. The CDR3 DNA reads TGTGCCAGCAGCTTCGGAGGAGGAAACACCATATATTTT. This gives the protein CASSFGGGNTIYF. The complete variable domain, with remaining parts taken from reference TRBV5-8 and TRBJ1-3, reads EAGVTQSPTHLIKTRGQQATLRCSPISGHTSVYWYQQALGLGLQFLLWYDEGEERNRGNFPPRFSGRQFPNYSSELNVNALELEDSALYLCASSFGGGNTIYFGEGSWLTVV.

The chain recombines TRBV30 with TRBJ1-2; maybe TRBD1 (6 bases). The CDR3 covers 12 residues. CDR1 is GTSNPN, CDR2 SVGIG, per germline (reference sequence). V gave up 0 bases and J gave up 8 bases, with 10 bases separating them. CDR3 protein: CAWSVIQGGYTF. In DNA, the CDR3 is TGTGCCTGGAGTGTAATTCAGGGGGGCTACACCTTC.

The chain recombines TRBV7-9 with TRBJ1-3; no definite D call. Trimming took off 5 bases at V and 3 bases at J, with 11 bases between the two ends. The germline gives CDR1 SEHNR, CDR2 FQNEAQ (reference sequence). This CDR3 has 14 amino acids. CDR3 protein: CASSTGGNGNTIYF. CDR3 DNA sequence: TGTGCCAGCAGCACCGGCGGCAATGGAAACACCATATATTTT. Variable domain in full (rest from reference TRBV7-9 and TRBJ1-3): DTGVSQNPRHKITKRGQNVTFRCDPISEHNRLYWYRQTLGQGPEFLTYFQNEAQLEKSRLLSDRFSAERPKGSFSTLEIQRTEQGDSAMYLCASSTGGNGNTIYFGEGSWLTVV.

The genes are TRBV11-2 and TRBJ1-4; the D is unclear. This CDR3 is built from 14 residues. The V gene's germline CDR1 is SGHAT and CDR2 FQNNGV. V lost 3 bases and J lost 8, with 13 bases in between. The CDR3 DNA is TGTGCCAGCAGCTTCGTGGCAGGCAGGGAAAAACTGTTTTTT. Protein sequence: CASSFVAGREKLFF.

CDR3 nucleotides: TGTGCCAGCAGTGAAGATTCAGGTTACAATCAGCCCCAGCATTTT. It is translated as CASSEDSGYNQPQHF. The chain recombines TRBV2 with TRBJ1-5; D gene uncertain. Germline V gene lookup returns CDR1 SNHLY and CDR2 FYNNEI. This CDR3 contains 15 residues. V dropped 1 base and J dropped 3 bases, with 10 bases sitting between them.

The rearrangement joins TRBV7-2 to TRBJ1-2, with D possibly TRBD1 on 6 matching bases. Trimming removed 2 bases from V and 6 bases from J, with 10 bases in between. CDR3 length: 13 residues. CDR1 is SGHTA, CDR2 FQGNSA, per germline. In DNA form, the CDR3 reads TGTGCCAGCAGCTTACTTTCAGGGGATGGCTACACCTTC. As protein: CASSLLSGDGYTF.

The J gene is TRBJ1-3, the V gene TRBV9, with D perhaps matching TRBD1 (5 bases). Germline CDR1 is SGDLS and CDR2 is YYNGEE. Trimming left V 3 bases short and J 3 bases short, with 13 bases between. The CDR3 has 15 amino acids. CDR3 bases: TGTGCCAGCAGCGGCAGGGTTATGGGTGGAAACACCATATATTTT. It is translated as CASSGRVMGGNTIYF.

This clone was recorded a few times. The chain couples TRBV24-1 to TRBJ1-2, with TRBD1 as a possible D gene (6 bases). Germline V gene lookup returns CDR1 KGHDR and CDR2 SFDVKD. Trimming took 2 bases from V and 3 from J, leaving 9 bases between them. The CDR3 has 14 residues. DNA of the CDR3: TGTGCCACCAGTGATTGGACAGAGGACTATGGCTACACCTTC. This sequence encodes CATSDWTEDYGYTF.

The chain uses TRBV30 and TRBJ2-3, with D maybe TRBD2 (6 bases). CDR3 length equals 12 residues. CDR1 and CDR2 (germline): GTSNPN, SVGIG (reference sequence). Deletions cut 2 bases from V and 7 bases from J, with 10 bases between. In nucleotides, the CDR3 is TGTGCCTGGAGTACCGGGACTTATACGCAGTATTTT. Encoded protein: CAWSTGTYTQYF.